This T cell receptor beta chain was sequenced in a study of vaccination effects on CD4 cells after COVID-19. Study observations and caveats: Following vaccination, convalescents' spike-reactive clones were mostly new ones induced by the vaccine. Late after vaccination, infection- and vaccine-induced clones showed marked clonal contraction.

The CDR3 is 14 residues long. V shed 3 bases and J shed 0 bases, with 7 bases lying between them. Germline V gives CDR1 SGDLS, CDR2 YYNGEE. About this clone itself: Its antigen is as yet unknown.

Here immunoSEQ multiplex PCR was the method, and the copy in TCRdb shows in-frame clones only, minus some. The data hold 45,000 to 50,000 clones, with more than 75% observed a single time. CD4+ T cell isolation took place after more than eight days of culture. Half-medium exchanges with IL-2 medium took place on days 3 and 7. The source material was CD4+ T cells from PBMCs cultured without peptide, sampled before COVID-19 vaccination. The clonotype was recovered from a human donor who had a prior SARS-CoV-2 infection. This rearrangement joins TRBV9 to TRBJ1-3; D remains unclear. This chain's CDR3 is CASSDPRSGNTIYF. CDR3 nucleotide sequence: TGTGCCAGCAGCGACCCACGCTCTGGAAACACCATATATTTT.